A single sample gave rise to the 10 T cell receptor beta chains below, sequenced in a study of OX40 agonist ivuxolimab in advanced cancers. The protocol was immunoSEQ multiplex PCR, while the TCRdb copy is restricted to in-frame clones and leaves out a portion. The data show approximately 46,000 clones, approximately 88% seen once. The starting material was CD4+ or CD8+ T cells sorted from blood, obtained in a trial of the OX40 agonist ivuxolimab. These receptors were taken from an adult with an advanced solid tumor such as melanoma, head and neck, liver or kidney cancer.

The chain has TRBV5-1 and TRBJ1-2, with 9 bases lining up with TRBD1. V dropped 0 bases and J dropped 2; count of bases not matched to a gene: 8. CDR3 length: 17 amino acids. Germline assignment: CDR1 SGHRS and CDR2 YFSETQ. The CDR3 DNA sequence: TGCGCCAGCAGCTTGGACCAACAGGGGGCGCGGAACTATGGCTACACCTTC. It specifies CASSLDQQGARNYGYTF.

This chain links TRBV28 with TRBJ1-2; D perhaps matches TRBD1 (6 bases). With 1 base removed from V and 3 bases from J, the gap between germline ends came to 9 bases. Germline CDR1 is MDHEN and CDR2 is SYDVKM. The CDR3 has 14 amino acids. CDR3 sequence (DNA): TGTGCCAGCAGTTTATCGGGGGCCGACTATGGCTACACCTTC. This gives the protein CASSLSGADYGYTF.

This chain uses TRBV5-8 with TRBJ1-1, with D maybe TRBD1 (5 bases). This CDR3 is 19 amino acids long. The germline V and J ends were trimmed by 3 bases and 4 bases, with 28 bases remaining between them. CDR1 and CDR2 from the germline V gene are SGHTS and YDEGEE. The CDR3 loop reads CASSYERDGGIMGGTEAFF. The CDR3 nucleotides are TGTGCCAGCAGCTACGAACGGGACGGTGGTATAATGGGTGGCACTGAAGCTTTCTTT.

CDR3 in amino acids: CASSLTRMGLNTEAFF. In DNA form, the CDR3 reads TGCGCCAGCAGCTTGACACGGATGGGCTTGAACACTGAAGCTTTCTTT. The chain carries TRBV5-1 and TRBJ1-1; the D is unclear. Trimming took 1 base from V and 0 from J, leaving 13 bases between them. CDR1 and CDR2 from the germline V gene are SGHRS and YFSETQ. There are 16 residues in the CDR3.

This clone was seen a few times. The chain employs TRBV5-4 and TRBJ2-3; 7 bases map to TRBD1. Germline CDR1 and CDR2: SGHNT and YYREEE (reference sequence). With 4 bases clipped from V and 4 bases from J, the junction kept 9 bases outside the gene matches. The CDR3 extends over 15 amino acids. This CDR3 is CASSPSRQGADTQYF. As DNA, the CDR3 is TGTGCCAGCAGCCCATCGCGACAGGGAGCAGATACGCAGTATTTT.

V usage is TRBV28 and J usage is TRBJ2-7; D might be TRBD1 (6 bases). V lost 5 bases and J 4 bases, leaving 12 bases between the germline ends. The germline V gene has CDR1 MDHEN and CDR2 SYDVKM. This CDR3 is 13 amino acids long. The CDR3 DNA sequence: TGTGCCAGCAGTCCCCAACAGGGATACGAGCAGTACGTC. Its translation is CASSPQQGYEQYV.

Written as DNA, the CDR3 is TGCGCCAGCAGCCAAGATCAAGGAGCTTCTAACTATGGCTACACCTTC. Protein product: CASSQDQGASNYGYTF. The chain has TRBV4-3 and TRBJ1-2; D not certain. The V gene lost 0 bases and the J gene lost 0 bases, with 11 bases spanning the gap. Looked up from germline, CDR1 is LGHNA and CDR2 is YSLEER. The length of the CDR3 is 16 residues.

This clone was counted a single time. The gene calls are TRBV7-9 and TRBJ1-5; weak D call: TRBD1 (5 bases). V was shortened by 2 bases and J by 3 bases, with 11 bases between the two germline ends. Germline assignment: CDR1 SEHNR and CDR2 FQNEAQ (reference sequence). This CDR3 comprises 15 residues. The CDR3 region is CASSLSGGANQPQHF. CDR3 nucleotides: TGTGCCAGCAGCTTAAGCGGAGGGGCCAATCAGCCCCAGCATTTT.

The rearrangement links TRBV5-1 to TRBJ1-1; the D is unclear. This CDR3 has 11 amino acids. V lost 5 bases and J lost 1, with 3 bases in between. Germline values: CDR1 SGHRS, CDR2 YFSETQ. The CDR3 nucleotides read TGCGCCAGCAGGGAGAACACTGAAGCTTTCTTT. Amino acid sequence: CASRENTEAFF.

In its sample, this clone was seen once. The rearrangement uses TRBV6-5 and TRBJ2-7, with 10 bases aligning to TRBD1. From germline, CDR1 is MNHEY and CDR2 SVGAGI. The CDR3 covers 15 residues. The V segment lost 2 bases and the J segment 7 bases; nucleotides outside the gene matches: 8. The DNA for the CDR3 is TGTGCCAGCAGTTACCTAGGGACAGGGGCTGGTGAGCAGTACTTC. Residues: CASSYLGTGAGEQYF.